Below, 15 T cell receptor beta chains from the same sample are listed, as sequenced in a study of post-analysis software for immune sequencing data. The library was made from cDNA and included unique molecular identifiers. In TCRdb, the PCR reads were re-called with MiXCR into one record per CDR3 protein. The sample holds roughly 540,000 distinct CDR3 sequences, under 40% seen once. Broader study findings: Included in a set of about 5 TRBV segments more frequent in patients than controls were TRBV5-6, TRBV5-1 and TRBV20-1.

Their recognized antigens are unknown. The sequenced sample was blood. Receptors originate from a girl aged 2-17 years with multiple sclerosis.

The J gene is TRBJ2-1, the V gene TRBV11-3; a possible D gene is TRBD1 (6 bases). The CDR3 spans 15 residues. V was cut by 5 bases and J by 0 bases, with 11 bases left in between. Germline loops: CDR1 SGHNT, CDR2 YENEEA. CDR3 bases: TGTGCCAGCAGCGACCGACAGGTCTCCTACAATGAGCAGTTCTTC. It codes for CASSDRQVSYNEQFF.

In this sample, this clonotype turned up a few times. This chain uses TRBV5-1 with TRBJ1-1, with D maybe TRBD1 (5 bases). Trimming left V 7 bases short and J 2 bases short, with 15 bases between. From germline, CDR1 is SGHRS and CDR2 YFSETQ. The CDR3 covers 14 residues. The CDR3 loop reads CASATGTANTEAFF. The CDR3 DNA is TGCGCCAGCGCGACCGGGACCGCTAACACTGAAGCTTTCTTT.

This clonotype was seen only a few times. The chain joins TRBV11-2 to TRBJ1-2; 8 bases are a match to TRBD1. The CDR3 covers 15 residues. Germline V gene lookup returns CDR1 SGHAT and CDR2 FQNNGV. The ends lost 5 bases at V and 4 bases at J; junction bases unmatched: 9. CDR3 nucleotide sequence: TGTGCCAGCAGCCCAAGGACAGGGCTTATCTATGGCTACACCTTC. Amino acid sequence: CASSPRTGLIYGYTF.

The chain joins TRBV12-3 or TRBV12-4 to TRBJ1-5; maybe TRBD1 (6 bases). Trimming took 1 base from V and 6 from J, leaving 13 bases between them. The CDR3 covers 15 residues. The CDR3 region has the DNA TGTGCCAGCAGTTTAGGGGGGGCAGTGAGTCAGCCCCAGCATTTT. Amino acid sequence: CASSLGGAVSQPQHF.

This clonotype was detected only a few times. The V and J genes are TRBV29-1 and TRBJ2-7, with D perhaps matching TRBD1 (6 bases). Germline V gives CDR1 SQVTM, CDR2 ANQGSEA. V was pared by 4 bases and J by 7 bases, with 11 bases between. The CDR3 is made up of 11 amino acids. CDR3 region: CSVGRGQEQYF. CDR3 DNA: TGCAGCGTTGGCAGGGGACAAGAGCAGTACTTC.

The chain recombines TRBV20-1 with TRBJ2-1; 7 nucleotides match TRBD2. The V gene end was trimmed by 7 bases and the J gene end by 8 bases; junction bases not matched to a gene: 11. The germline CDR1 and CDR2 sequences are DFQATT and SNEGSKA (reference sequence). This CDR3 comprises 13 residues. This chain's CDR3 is CSGEAGKAHEQFF. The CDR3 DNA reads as TGCAGTGGAGAAGCGGGGAAAGCACATGAGCAGTTCTTC.

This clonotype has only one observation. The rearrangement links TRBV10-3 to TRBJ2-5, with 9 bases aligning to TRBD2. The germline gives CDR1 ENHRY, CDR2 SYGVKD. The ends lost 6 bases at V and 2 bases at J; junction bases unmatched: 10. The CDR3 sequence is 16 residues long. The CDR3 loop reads CAIRGKMAGGQETQYF. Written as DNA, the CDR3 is TGTGCCATCAGGGGGAAGATGGCGGGGGGGCAAGAGACCCAGTACTTC.

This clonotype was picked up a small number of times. The CDR3 here is CSVGPNPYEQYF. The CDR3 DNA is TGCAGCGTTGGACCGAATCCTTACGAGCAGTACTTC. The chain carries TRBV29-1 and TRBJ2-7; the D is unclear. Germline V gene lookup returns CDR1 SQVTM and CDR2 ANQGSEA. V was clipped by 4 bases and J by 4 bases, with 11 bases between them. The CDR3 totals 12 residues.

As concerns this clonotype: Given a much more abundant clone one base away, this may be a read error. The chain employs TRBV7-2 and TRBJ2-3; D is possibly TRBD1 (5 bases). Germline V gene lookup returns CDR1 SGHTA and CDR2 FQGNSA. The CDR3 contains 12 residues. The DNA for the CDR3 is TGTGCCAGCAGCGCTACAACAGGTACGCAGTATTTT. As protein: CASSATTGTQYF.

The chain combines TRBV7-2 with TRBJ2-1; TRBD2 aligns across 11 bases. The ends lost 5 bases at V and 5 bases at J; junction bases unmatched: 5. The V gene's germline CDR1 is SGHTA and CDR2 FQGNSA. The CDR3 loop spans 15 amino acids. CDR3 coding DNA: TGTGCCAGCAGCCCTACACTAGCGGGGGACAATGAGCAGTTCTTC. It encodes CASSPTLAGDNEQFF.

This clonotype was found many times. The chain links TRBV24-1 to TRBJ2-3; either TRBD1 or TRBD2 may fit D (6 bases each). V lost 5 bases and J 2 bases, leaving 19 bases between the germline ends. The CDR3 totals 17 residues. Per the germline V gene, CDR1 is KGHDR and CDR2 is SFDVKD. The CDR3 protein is CATSAPPGEGVTDTQYF. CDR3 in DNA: TGTGCCACCAGTGCCCCACCGGGAGAGGGGGTCACAGATACGCAGTATTTT.

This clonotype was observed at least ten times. CDR3 in amino acids: CASRGTGNYGYTF. CDR3 DNA: TGCGCCAGCAGGGGGACAGGTAACTATGGCTACACCTTC. This rearrangement joins TRBV4-1 to TRBJ1-2; TRBD1 aligns across 8 bases. With V trimmed by 6 bases and J by 1 base, 1 base remained unmatched. This CDR3 region has 13 residues. Germline assignment: CDR1 MGHRA and CDR2 YSYEKL.

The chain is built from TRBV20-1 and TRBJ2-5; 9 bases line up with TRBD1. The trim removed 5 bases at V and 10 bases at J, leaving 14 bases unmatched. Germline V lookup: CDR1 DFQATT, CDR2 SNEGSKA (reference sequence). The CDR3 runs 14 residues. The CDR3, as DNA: TGCAGTGCTTCAGCCGGGACAGGGCCTGGGGGCCAGTACTTC. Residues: CSASAGTGPGGQYF.

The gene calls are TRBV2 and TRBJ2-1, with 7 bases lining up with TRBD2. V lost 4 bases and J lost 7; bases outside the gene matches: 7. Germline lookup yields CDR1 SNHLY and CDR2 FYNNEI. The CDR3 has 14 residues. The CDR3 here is CASSGGLEDNEQFF. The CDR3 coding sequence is TGTGCCAGCAGTGGAGGACTAGAAGATAATGAGCAGTTCTTC.

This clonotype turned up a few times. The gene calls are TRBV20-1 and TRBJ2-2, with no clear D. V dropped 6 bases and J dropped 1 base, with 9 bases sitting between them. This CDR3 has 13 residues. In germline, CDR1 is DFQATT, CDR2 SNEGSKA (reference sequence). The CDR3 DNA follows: TGCAGTGCCTCAGACTGGAACACCGGGGAGCTGTTTTTT. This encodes CSASDWNTGELFF.